This TCR beta chain was identified during a study of blood T cell repertoires in COVID-19. As for the study in general: Samples representing acute and convalescent COVID-19 were sourced from the United States, Italy and Spain. T cells, B-cell-depleted T cells, or PBMCs supplied cDNA or gDNA.

Germline V gene lookup returns CDR1 KGHSH and CDR2 LQKENI. This CDR3 spans 18 amino acids. J gave up 7 bases and V 3 bases, and 13 bases lay outside the gene matches. Methods used by the authors: Reference gene primer amplification in the assay estimated nucleated cell counts. Here immunoSEQ multiplex PCR was the method, and the copy in TCRdb shows in-frame clones only, minus some. The D gene and trimming were derived from the DNA, and the V and J assignments and clone size from that table. This table holds 280,000 or so clones, about 88% found once. The clonotype comes from a woman in her fifties or sixties with acute or convalescent COVID-19. The chain recombines TRBV18 with TRBJ2-7; 15 bases fit TRBD2. The sample consisted of peripheral blood. CDR3 nucleotide sequence: TGTGCCAGCTCACCTCCGGGACTAGCGGGAGGCGTCCATCAAGAGCAGTACTTC. Its protein is CASSPPGLAGGVHQEQYF.